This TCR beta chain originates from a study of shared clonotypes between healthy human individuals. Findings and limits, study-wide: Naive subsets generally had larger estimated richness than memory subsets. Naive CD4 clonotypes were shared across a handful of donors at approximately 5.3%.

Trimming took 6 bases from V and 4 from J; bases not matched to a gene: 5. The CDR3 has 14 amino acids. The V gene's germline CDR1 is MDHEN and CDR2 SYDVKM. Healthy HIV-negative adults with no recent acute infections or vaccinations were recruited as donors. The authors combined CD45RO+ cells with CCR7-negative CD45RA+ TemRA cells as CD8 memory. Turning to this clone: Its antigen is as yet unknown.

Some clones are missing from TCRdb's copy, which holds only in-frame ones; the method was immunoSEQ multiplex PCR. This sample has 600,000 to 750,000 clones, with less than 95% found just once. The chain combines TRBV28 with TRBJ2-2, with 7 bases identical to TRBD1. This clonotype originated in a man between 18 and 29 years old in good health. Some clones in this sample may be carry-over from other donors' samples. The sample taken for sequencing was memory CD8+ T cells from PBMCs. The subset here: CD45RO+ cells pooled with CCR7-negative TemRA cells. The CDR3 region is CASRDRLGTGELFF. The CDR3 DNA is TGTGCCAGCAGGGACAGGTTAGGCACCGGGGAGCTGTTTTTT.